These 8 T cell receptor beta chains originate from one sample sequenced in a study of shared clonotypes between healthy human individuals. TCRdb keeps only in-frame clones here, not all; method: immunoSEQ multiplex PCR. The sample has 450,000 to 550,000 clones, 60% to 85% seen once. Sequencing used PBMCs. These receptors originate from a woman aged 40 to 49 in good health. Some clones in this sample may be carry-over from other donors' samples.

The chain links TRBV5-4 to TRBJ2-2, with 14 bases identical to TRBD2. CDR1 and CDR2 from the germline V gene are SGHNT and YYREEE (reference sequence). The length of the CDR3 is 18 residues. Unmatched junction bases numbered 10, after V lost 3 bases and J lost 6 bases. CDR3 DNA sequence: TGTGCCAGCAGCTCAAGACTAGCGGGAGGGGCGCGGGCCGGGGAGCTGTTTTTT. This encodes CASSSRLAGGARAGELFF. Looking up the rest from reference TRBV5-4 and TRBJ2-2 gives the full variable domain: ETGVTQSPTHLIKTRGQQVTLRCSSQSGHNTVSWYQQALGQGPQFIFQYYREEENGRGNFPPRFSGLQFPNYSSELNVNALELDDSALYLCASSSRLAGGARAGELFFGEGSRLTVL.

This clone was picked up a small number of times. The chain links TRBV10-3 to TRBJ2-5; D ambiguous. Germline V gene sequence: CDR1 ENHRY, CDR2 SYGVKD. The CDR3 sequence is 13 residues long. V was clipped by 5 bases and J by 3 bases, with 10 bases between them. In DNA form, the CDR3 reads TGTGCCATCAGTCCCGGCGCAGAAGAGACCCAGTACTTC. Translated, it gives CAISPGAEETQYF.

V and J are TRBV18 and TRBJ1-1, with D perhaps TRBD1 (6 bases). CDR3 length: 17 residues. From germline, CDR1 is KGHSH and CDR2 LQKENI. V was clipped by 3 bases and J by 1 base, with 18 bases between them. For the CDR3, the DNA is TGTGCCAGCTCACCGCTGATATTACAGGGAAAGAACACTGAAGCTTTCTTT. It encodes CASSPLILQGKNTEAFF.

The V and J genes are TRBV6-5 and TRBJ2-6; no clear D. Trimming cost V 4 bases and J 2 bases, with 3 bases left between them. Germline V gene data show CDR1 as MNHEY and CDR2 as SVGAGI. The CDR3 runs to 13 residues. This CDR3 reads CASSSPGANVLTF. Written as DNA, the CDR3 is TGTGCCAGCAGTTCGCCTGGGGCCAACGTCCTGACTTTC.

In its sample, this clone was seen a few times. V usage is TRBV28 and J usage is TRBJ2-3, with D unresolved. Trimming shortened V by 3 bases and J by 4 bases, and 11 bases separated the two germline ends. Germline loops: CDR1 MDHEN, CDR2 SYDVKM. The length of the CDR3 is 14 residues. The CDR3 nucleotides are TGTGCCAGCAGTTTCGGGTCCTTTTCAGATACGCAGTATTTT. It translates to CASSFGSFSDTQYF.

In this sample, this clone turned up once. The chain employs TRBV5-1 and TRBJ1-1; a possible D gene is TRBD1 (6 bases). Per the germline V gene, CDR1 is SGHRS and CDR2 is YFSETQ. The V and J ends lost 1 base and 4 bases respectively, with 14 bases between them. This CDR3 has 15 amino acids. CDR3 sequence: CASSLTGNLRTEAFF. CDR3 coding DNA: TGCGCCAGCAGCTTGACAGGGAATCTCCGCACTGAAGCTTTCTTT.

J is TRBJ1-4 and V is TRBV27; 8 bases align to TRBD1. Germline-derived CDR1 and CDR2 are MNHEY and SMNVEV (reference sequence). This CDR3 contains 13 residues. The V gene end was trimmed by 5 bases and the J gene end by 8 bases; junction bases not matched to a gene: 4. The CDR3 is CASSRNRGEKLFF. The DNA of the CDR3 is TGTGCCAGCAGTCGTAACAGGGGGGAAAAACTGTTTTTT.

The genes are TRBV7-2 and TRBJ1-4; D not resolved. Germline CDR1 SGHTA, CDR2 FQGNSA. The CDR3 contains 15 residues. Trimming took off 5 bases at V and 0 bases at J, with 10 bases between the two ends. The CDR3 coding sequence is TGTGCCAGCAGCAAGACACTCGCAACTAATGAAAAACTGTTTTTT. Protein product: CASSKTLATNEKLFF.